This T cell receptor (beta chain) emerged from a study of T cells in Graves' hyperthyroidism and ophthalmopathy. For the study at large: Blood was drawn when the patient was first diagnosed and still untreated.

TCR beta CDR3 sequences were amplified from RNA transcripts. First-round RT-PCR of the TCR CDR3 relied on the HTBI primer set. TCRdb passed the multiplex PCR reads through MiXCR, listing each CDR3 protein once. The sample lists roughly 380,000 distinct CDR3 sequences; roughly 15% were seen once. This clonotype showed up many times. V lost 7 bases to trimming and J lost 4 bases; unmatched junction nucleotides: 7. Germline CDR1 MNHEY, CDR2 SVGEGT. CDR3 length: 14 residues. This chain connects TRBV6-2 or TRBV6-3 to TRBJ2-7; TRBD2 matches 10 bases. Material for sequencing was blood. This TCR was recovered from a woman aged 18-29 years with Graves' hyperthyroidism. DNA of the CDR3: TGTGCCAGCAAATTAGCGGGAGGATCGTACGAGCAGTACTTC. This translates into CASKLAGGSYEQYF.